A selection of T cell receptor beta chains follows, all from one sample in a study of OX40 agonist ivuxolimab in advanced cancers. Clones were read by immunoSEQ multiplex PCR, and TCRdb kept only the in-frame ones, dropping some. In the table there are roughly 80,000 clones, 84% of which are singletons. Source: CD4+ or CD8+ T cells sorted from blood, taken in a trial of the OX40 agonist ivuxolimab. The source of these receptors is an adult with an advanced solid tumor such as melanoma, head and neck, liver or kidney cancer. CDR3s include the opening cysteine and the closing phenylalanine or tryptophan. D genes are given only for firm matches. Expanded clones are given a class, and other clones once, few, many or no size at all.

TRBJ2-3 | - | TRBV14 | - | TGTGCCAGCAGCCCGCGGACAGCTAGCACAGATACGCAGTATTTT | CASSPRTASTDTQYF
TRBJ2-1 | - | TRBV7-3 | - | TGTGCCAGCAGCTTCAGACAGCAAACCTACAATGAGCAGTTCTTC | CASSFRQQTYNEQFF
TRBJ1-1 | - | TRBV23-1 | - | TGCGCCAGCAGTCAGGGGGCCCTAGGGGCGAACACTGAAGCTTTCTTT | CASSQGALGANTEAFF
TRBJ2-1 | - | TRBV7-2 | once | TGTGCCAGCAGCTTAGTGAATGGGGGTGAGCAGTTCTTC | CASSLVNGGEQFF
TRBJ2-7 | - | TRBV18 | - | TGTGCCAGCTCACCACCTGGGTCCCCCTACGAGCAGTACTTC | CASSPPGSPYEQYF
TRBJ1-5 | - | TRBV19 | - | TGTGCCAGTAGTCCTGGGGTTCGGCAGCCCCAGCATTTT | CASSPGVRQPQHF
TRBJ1-1 | TRBD1 | TRBV7-2 | - | TGTGCCAGCAGCCGATATGGGACAGGGCTGAACACTGAAGCTTTCTTT | CASSRYGTGLNTEAFF
TRBJ1-3 | TRBD1 | TRBV7-2 | few | TGTGCCAGCAGCTTAGGGACAGGGTCTGGAAACACCATATATTTT | CASSLGTGSGNTIYF
TRBJ2-1 | TRBD2 | TRBV2 | few | TGTGCCAGCAGCGTTAGACTAGCGGGGGATGAGCAGTTCTTC | CASSVRLAGDEQFF
TRBJ2-5 | - | TRBV18 | - | TGTGCCAGCTCACCGTCCGTCGAGACCCAGTACTTC | CASSPSVETQYF
TRBJ2-1 | TRBD2 | TRBV19 | - | TGTGCCAGTAGTTCCCCACCCTTGGGGGGGGGCTACAATGAGCAGTTCTTC | CASSSPPLGGGYNEQFF
TRBJ2-3 | TRBD1 | TRBV10-1 | - | TGCGCCAGCAGTCGGGACGGGACAGGGTCCCCAGATACGCAGTATTTT | CASSRDGTGSPDTQYF
TRBJ1-1 | - | TRBV19 | - | TGTGCCTCCCGGGGCCTCGGGAACACTGAAGCTTTCTTT | CASRGLGNTEAFF
TRBJ1-1 | - | TRBV4-3 | - | TGCGCCAGCAGCCAAGAAGATTCCGGGGGGTCGACTGAAGCTTTCTTT | CASSQEDSGGSTEAFF
TRBJ2-3 | - | TRBV4-1 | - | TGCGCCAGCAGCCAAGATCGGGGGTTGGAAGATACGCAGTATTTT | CASSQDRGLEDTQYF
TRBJ2-1 | - | TRBV11-2 | - | TGTGCCAGCAGCTTAGCAGTCGGTGTGGGGGAGGATGAGCAGTTCTTC | CASSLAVGVGEDEQFF
TRBJ2-7 | TRBD1 | TRBV28 | - | TGTGCCAGCAGCAAAGCCGGGACAGGGTTCAACGAGCAGTACTTC | CASSKAGTGFNEQYF
TRBJ2-1 | TRBD2 | TRBV6-1 | once | TGTGCCAGCAGTGAATGGAGGGTCGGGGGGGCTGAGCAGTTCTTC | CASSEWRVGGAEQFF
TRBJ1-5 | - | TRBV4-3 | - | TGCGCCAGCAGCCAATACCGGGACTTGGAGCAGCCCCAGCATTTT | CASSQYRDLEQPQHF
TRBJ2-3 | - | TRBV28 | - | TGTGCCAGCAGTTTCGGATGGTGGGGGGTAAATGTTGGCACAGATACGCAGTATTTT | CASSFGWWGVNVGTDTQYF
TRBJ2-3 | TRBD2 | TRBV9 | - | TGTGCCAGCAGCGTAGAGTCGCGGGGGGGCCTAGATACGCAGTATTTT | CASSVESRGGLDTQYF
TRBJ2-3 | - | TRBV10-1 | - | TGCGCCAGCAGTGAGTCCCGGACTGACGCAGATACGCAGTATTTT | CASSESRTDADTQYF
TRBJ2-5 | - | TRBV6-5 | - | TGTGCCAGCAGTTACTCCGGGCAGACCCAGTACTTC | CASSYSGQTQYF
TRBJ1-4 | - | TRBV28 | - | TGTGCCAGCACCACTATCGGACAGACTAATGAAAAACTGTTTTTT | CASTTIGQTNEKLFF
TRBJ2-1 | - | TRBV4-2 | - | TGTGCCAGCAGCCCATTACGGACCAACTCCTACAATGAGCAGTTCTTC | CASSPLRTNSYNEQFF
TRBJ1-1 | - | TRBV20-1 | - | TGCAGTGCTAGAGATAGTGGTCGGGCTTTCTTT | CSARDSGRAFF
TRBJ1-5 | - | TRBV6-6 | - | TGTGCCAGCCTGGGTAACACAGGAGCTGGTCAGCCCCAGCATTTT | CASLGNTGAGQPQHF
TRBJ2-3 | - | TRBV28 | - | TGTGCCAGCAGTTCGCCCCCGGGGTCCTGGAGCACAGATACGCAGTATTTT | CASSSPPGSWSTDTQYF
TRBJ2-2 | - | TRBV21-1 | - | TGTGCCAGCAGCAAAGTAGCCCAGGGCCAGCCTGCGGCGGGGGGGAACACCGGGGAGCTGTTTTTT | CASSKVAQGQPAAGGNTGELFF
TRBJ1-1 | - | TRBV5-1 | - | TGCGCCAGCAGCTCGCGAGACAGTACGGGGAACACTGAAGCTTTCTTT | CASSSRDSTGNTEAFF
TRBJ2-5 | - | TRBV6-4 | - | TGTGCCAGCACCCGGCGGTGTATGGAGACCCAGTACTTC | CASTRRCMETQYF
TRBJ2-3 | TRBD1 | TRBV4-2 | - | TGTGCCAGCAGCCATGGACAGGGGGTCACAGATACGCAGTATTTT | CASSHGQGVTDTQYF
TRBJ1-2 | - | TRBV2 | - | TGTGCCAGCAGTAGGACAGCGGGAGGCTACACCTTC | CASSRTAGGYTF
TRBJ1-5 | - | TRBV21-1 | - | TGTGCCAGGAGACAGGACGAGCCTAATCAGCCCCAGCATTTT | CARRQDEPNQPQHF
TRBJ2-3 | - | TRBV28 | - | TGTGCCATTCAGGGTTTGCCAGATACGCAGTATTTT | CAIQGLPDTQYF
TRBJ2-1 | TRBD2 | TRBV4-1 | - | TGCGCCAGCAGCCAAGTAACTAGCGGGCACAATGAGCAGTTCTTC | CASSQVTSGHNEQFF
TRBJ2-7 | TRBD2 | TRBV6-5 | - | TGTGCCAGCAGGAGACTAGCGGGGGCCTACGAGCAGTACTTC | CASRRLAGAYEQYF
TRBJ2-3 | TRBD2 | TRBV28 | once | TGTGCCAGCAGTTTTCTGCCCAGCGGGGGTGGAACAGATACGCAGTATTTT | CASSFLPSGGGTDTQYF
TRBJ2-3 | - | TRBV6-4 | - | TGTGCCAGCAGCGAGGGGAGCACAGATACGCAGTATTTT | CASSEGSTDTQYF
TRBJ1-4 | - | TRBV6-5 | - | TGTGCCAGCAGTTACTCTACCCTACGGGAAGAAAAACTGTTTTTT | CASSYSTLREEKLFF
TRBJ1-5 | - | TRBV11-3 | - | TGTGCCAGCAACACCCCCGAGGGCACAGGATTCAATCAGCCCCAGCATTTT | CASNTPEGTGFNQPQHF
TRBJ2-3 | - | TRBV4-2 | - | TGTGCCAGCAGCCAAGAGAATCGACAGGGAGGTACAGATACGCAGTATTTT | CASSQENRQGGTDTQYF
TRBJ2-3 | TRBD2 | TRBV6-5 | - | TGTGCCAGCAGGTACCGGGACTACCCCACAGATACGCAGTATTTT | CASRYRDYPTDTQYF
TRBJ2-2 | - | TRBV9 | - | TGTGCCAGCAGCGTTGATGGGGGGACCGGGGAGCTGTTTTTT | CASSVDGGTGELFF
TRBJ2-1 | - | TRBV7-2 | - | TGTGCCAGCAGCTATTACTACAACAATGAGCAGTTCTTC | CASSYYYNNEQFF
TRBJ1-3 | - | TRBV4-3 | - | TGCGCCAGCAGCCAAGACGAGGGAGGAAACACCATATATTTT | CASSQDEGGNTIYF
TRBJ1-4 | TRBD1 | TRBV25-1 | - | TGTGCCAGCAGTGAATTCCCGGGGACAGGGGTTGAAAAACTGTTTTTT | CASSEFPGTGVEKLFF
TRBJ1-2 | TRBD1 | TRBV9 | - | TGTGCCAGCAGCACAAGCGGGGACAGGGGGAGTTCGTGGGGCTACACCTTC | CASSTSGDRGSSWGYTF
TRBJ1-2 | - | TRBV6-5 | - | TGTGCCAGCAGTAGAAGGGGCGGCCTGAGCTATGGCTACACCTTC | CASSRRGGLSYGYTF
TRBJ2-1 | - | TRBV6-5 | - | TGTGCCAGCAGTTATGTGGGGGCGCGTTCCAATGAGCAGTTCTTC | CASSYVGARSNEQFF
TRBJ2-1 | TRBD2 | TRBV5-6 | - | TGTGCCAGCAGCTTGGCAGGAGCGGGGGCGTTCTACAATGAGCAGTTCTTC | CASSLAGAGAFYNEQFF
TRBJ2-1 | - | TRBV4-2 | - | TGTGCCAGCAGCCAAGAGGGGCACAATGAGCAGTTCTTC | CASSQEGHNEQFF
TRBJ2-3 | - | TRBV19 | - | TGTGCCAGTAGTATCGGCGGGACGCAGTATTTT | CASSIGGTQYF
TRBJ2-6 | TRBD1 | TRBV4-2 | once | TGTGCCAGCAGCCAAGAAAGGGACAGGGCATACTCTGGGGCCAACGTCCTGACTTTC | CASSQERDRAYSGANVLTF
TRBJ2-3 | TRBD2 | TRBV7-9 | - | TGTGCCAGCAGCTTCCTAGCGGGGGGGCCTTTAGGCACAGATACGCAGTATTTT | CASSFLAGGPLGTDTQYF
TRBJ2-1 | - | TRBV2 | once | TGTGCCAGCAGTGAAGAAAACATCGCCGAGCAGTTCTTC | CASSEENIAEQFF
TRBJ1-1 | - | TRBV28 | - | TGTGCCAGCAGTGGGGGGAGTAAGAACACTGAAGCTTTCTTT | CASSGGSKNTEAFF